The source of this T cell receptor beta chain is a study of blood T cells in healthy people across ages. There are a few counts of this clonotype. With a J-beta primer mix and a sample-barcoded 5' primer, a second PCR ran 7 to 11 cycles. MiXCR was run by TCRdb on the 5' RACE reads, yielding one entry per CDR3 protein. The sample holds some 760,000 distinct CDR3 sequences; roughly 25% are singletons and the top ten take approximately 3.7%. V was clipped by 0 bases and J by 4 bases, with 14 bases between them. The length of the CDR3 is 16 residues. Germline V gives CDR1 LNHNV, CDR2 YYDKDF (reference sequence). This sample was shared with a second study, whose subject was T cells of mothers and their children.

Specimen: blood. This TCR derives from a boy aged 5-17 years in good health. V and J are TRBV15 and TRBJ2-3, with D unclear. Here the CDR3 reads CATSRDKHKSADTQYF. CDR3 DNA sequence: TGTGCCACCAGCAGAGATAAGCACAAAAGTGCAGATACGCAGTATTTT.